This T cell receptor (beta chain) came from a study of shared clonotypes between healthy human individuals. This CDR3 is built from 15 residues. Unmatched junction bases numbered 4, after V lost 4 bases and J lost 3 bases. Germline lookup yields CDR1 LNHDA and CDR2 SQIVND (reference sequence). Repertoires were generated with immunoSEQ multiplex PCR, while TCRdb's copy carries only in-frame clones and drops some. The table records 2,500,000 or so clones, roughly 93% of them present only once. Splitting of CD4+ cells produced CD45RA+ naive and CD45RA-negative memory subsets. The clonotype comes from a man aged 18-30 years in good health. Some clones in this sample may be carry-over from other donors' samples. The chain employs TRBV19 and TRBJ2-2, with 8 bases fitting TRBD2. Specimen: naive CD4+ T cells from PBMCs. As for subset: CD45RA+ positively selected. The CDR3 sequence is CASSTFSGDTGELFF. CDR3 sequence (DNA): TGTGCCAGTAGTACCTTTAGCGGGGACACCGGGGAGCTGTTTTTT.